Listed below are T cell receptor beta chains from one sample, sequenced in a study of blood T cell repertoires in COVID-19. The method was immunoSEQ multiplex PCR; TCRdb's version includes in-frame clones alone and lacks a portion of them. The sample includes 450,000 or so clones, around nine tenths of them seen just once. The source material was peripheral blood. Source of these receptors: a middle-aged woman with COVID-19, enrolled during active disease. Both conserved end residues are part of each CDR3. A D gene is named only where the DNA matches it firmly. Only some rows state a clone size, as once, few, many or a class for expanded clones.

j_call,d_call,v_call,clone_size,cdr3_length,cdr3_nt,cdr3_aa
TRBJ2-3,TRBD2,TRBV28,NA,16,TGTGCCAGCAGTTTGCTTGCGGGAGTTAGGAAAGATACGCAGTATTTT,CASSLLAGVRKDTQYF
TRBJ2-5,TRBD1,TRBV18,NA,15,TGTGCCAGCTCACCGTTAACAGGGGTCGCGGAGACCCAGTACTTC,CASSPLTGVAETQYF
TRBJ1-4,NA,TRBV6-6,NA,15,TGTGCCAGCAGTTATCTTATAGAGGATAATGAAAAACTGTTTTTT,CASSYLIEDNEKLFF
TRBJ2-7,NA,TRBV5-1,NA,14,TGCGCCAGCAGCTTCAGGGACACGTCCTACGAGCAGTACTTC,CASSFRDTSYEQYF
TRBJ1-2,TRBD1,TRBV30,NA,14,TGTGCCTGGAGTCCAGGACAGGGGGCGAATGGCTACACCTTC,CAWSPGQGANGYTF
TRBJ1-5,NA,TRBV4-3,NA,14,TGCGCCAGCAGCCAGGGAGTTAGCAATCAGCCCCAGCATTTT,CASSQGVSNQPQHF
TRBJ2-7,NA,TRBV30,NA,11,TGTGCCTGGAGTGCCCGCTACGAGCAGTACTTC,CAWSARYEQYF
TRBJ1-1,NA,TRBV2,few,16,TGTGCCAGCAGTCCCCGTCGTCAGGGTATGAACACTGAAGCTTTCTTT,CASSPRRQGMNTEAFF
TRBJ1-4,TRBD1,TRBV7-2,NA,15,TGTGCCAGCAGCTCACGACAGGGAACTAATGAAAAACTGTTTTTT,CASSSRQGTNEKLFF
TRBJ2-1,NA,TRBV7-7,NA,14,TGTGCTAGCAGCCCCACGGCAGGCCACAATGAGCAGTTCTTC,CASSPTAGHNEQFF
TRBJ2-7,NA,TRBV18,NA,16,TGTGCCAGCTCACCACCGGGACTTCACCTCTCCTACGAGCAGTACTTC,CASSPPGLHLSYEQYF
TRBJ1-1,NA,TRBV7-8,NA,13,TGTGCCAGCAGATACATCCGGGGGACTGAAGCTTTCTTT,CASRYIRGTEAFF
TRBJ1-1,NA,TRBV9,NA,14,TGTGCCAGCAGCCCTCAGGGTTTGAACACTGAAGCTTTCTTT,CASSPQGLNTEAFF
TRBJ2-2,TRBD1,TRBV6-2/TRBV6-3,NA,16,TGTGCCAGCAGCAAAACCTCCAGGGGGTACACCGGGGAGCTGTTTTTT,CASSKTSRGYTGELFF
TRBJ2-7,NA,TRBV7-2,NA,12,TGTGCCAGCAAAGGGAGCTCCTACGAGCAGTACTTC,CASKGSSYEQYF
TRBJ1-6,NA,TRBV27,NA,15,TGTGCCAGCAGTTCCGCGACTGGAGGTAATTCACCCCTCCACTTT,CASSSATGGNSPLHF
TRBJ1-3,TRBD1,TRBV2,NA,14,TGTGCCAGCACTGACAGGGGAAGTGGAAACACCATATATTTT,CASTDRGSGNTIYF
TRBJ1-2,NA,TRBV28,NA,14,TGTGCCAGCAGTTTAGCAGGGAGGGACTATGGCTACACCTTC,CASSLAGRDYGYTF
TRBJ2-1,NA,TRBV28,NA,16,TGTGCCAGCAGTTTAGGTCAGGGCCTGGCCTACAATGAGCAGTTCTTC,CASSLGQGLAYNEQFF
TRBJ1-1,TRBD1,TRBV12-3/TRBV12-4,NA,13,TGTGCCAGCAGCATTGGACAGGGGGCGACAGCTTTCTTT,CASSIGQGATAFF
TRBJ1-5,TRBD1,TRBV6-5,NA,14,TGTGCCAGCAGAGCGGACAGGGTCGTTCAGCCCCAGCATTTT,CASRADRVVQPQHF
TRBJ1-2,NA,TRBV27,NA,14,TGTGCCAGCAGTTTATTTGGCAGGGGCTATGGCTACACCTTC,CASSLFGRGYGYTF
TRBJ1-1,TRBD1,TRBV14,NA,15,TGTGCCAGCAGCCCTCTCACAGGGGGTAACACTGAAGCTTTCTTT,CASSPLTGGNTEAFF
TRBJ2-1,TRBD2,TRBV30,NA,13,TGTGCCTGGAGTGGTAGCGGGTACAATGAGCAGTTCTTC,CAWSGSGYNEQFF
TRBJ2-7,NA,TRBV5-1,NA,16,TGCGCCAGCAGCTTGAATGGTGGGGCCGGGGGCTACGAGCAGTACTTC,CASSLNGGAGGYEQYF
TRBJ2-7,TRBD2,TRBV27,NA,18,TGTGCCAGCAGTCCGCGCCGGACTAGCGGGAGAAACAGGGCCGAGCAGTACTTC,CASSPRRTSGRNRAEQYF
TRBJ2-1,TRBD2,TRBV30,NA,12,TGTGCAAGCGGGGGGGCACTGAATGAGCAGTTCTTC,CASGGALNEQFF
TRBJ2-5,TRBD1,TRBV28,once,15,TGTGCCAGCAGTCTTCCGGGACAGGCCAGGGAGACCCAGTACTTC,CASSLPGQARETQYF
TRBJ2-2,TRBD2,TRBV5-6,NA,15,TGTGCCAGCAGCTTGGGGTCGGGAGGAGTTGGGGAGCTGTTTTTT,CASSLGSGGVGELFF
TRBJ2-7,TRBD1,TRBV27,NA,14,TGTGCCAGCAGTCCGGGACAGGGTGACTACGAGCAGTACTTC,CASSPGQGDYEQYF
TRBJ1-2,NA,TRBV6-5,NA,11,TGTGCCACCACAGTGGGCTATGGCTACACCTTC,CATTVGYGYTF
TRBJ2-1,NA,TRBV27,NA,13,TGTGCCAGCAGATTTAACAGGGACGATGAGCAGTTCTTC,CASRFNRDDEQFF
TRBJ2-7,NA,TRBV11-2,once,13,TGTGCCAGCAGCTTCACAGGTACCTACGAGCAGTACTTC,CASSFTGTYEQYF